The rows below give T cell receptor beta chains drawn from one sample of a study of breast tumors, draining lymph nodes, adjacent tissues. TCRdb re-derived calls from the multiplex PCR reads in MiXCR, one entry per CDR3 protein. Among about 8,300 distinct CDR3 sequences listed, 65% to 80% were seen once. Specimen: tumor-adjacent breast tissue. Receptors were obtained from a female donor with breast cancer. Some clones in this sample may be carry-over from other donors' samples. CDR3s include the opening cysteine and the closing phenylalanine or tryptophan. The D gene is left open where the match is weak. The size field is filled for only some rows; it gives once, few, many or a size class.

clone_size	v_call	j_call	d_call	cdr3_aa	cdr3_nt
.	TRBV2	TRBJ2-7	.	CASLITYEQYF	TGTGCCAGCTTGATTACCTACGAGCAGTACTTC
.	TRBV19	TRBJ2-4	TRBD1	CASSIRGQGAKNIQYF	TGTGCCAGTAGTATCAGGGGACAGGGAGCCAAAAACATTCAGTACTTC
.	TRBV19	TRBJ2-5	.	CASSIAPLSGTQYF	TGTGCCAGTAGTATTGCCCCGCTTTCCGGGACCCAGTACTTC
.	TRBV13	TRBJ1-2	TRBD1	CASSPRDRAWYGYTF	TGTGCCAGCAGCCCCCGGGACAGGGCGTGGTATGGCTACACCTTC
once	TRBV2	TRBJ2-1	TRBD1	CASRKGTGSHNEQFF	TGTGCCAGCAGAAAGGGGACAGGGTCCCACAATGAGCAGTTCTTC
.	TRBV7-9	TRBJ2-5	.	CASSRVKRGQETQYF	TGTGCCAGCAGCCGAGTTAAGAGGGGCCAAGAGACCCAGTACTTC
.	TRBV20-1	TRBJ2-3	TRBD1	CSARDRVRGLTDTQYF	TGCAGTGCTAGAGATCGGGTCAGGGGGCTCACAGATACGCAGTATTTT
.	TRBV6-5	TRBJ2-1	TRBD2	CASSYSAGGSNEQFF	TGTGCCAGCAGTTACTCAGCGGGGGGGTCGAATGAGCAGTTCTTC
.	TRBV3-1	TRBJ2-7	.	CASSQSTIAEQYF	TGTGCCAGCAGCCAATCAACTATAGCCGAGCAGTACTTC
.	TRBV29-1	TRBJ2-1	.	CKITGLSGNEQFF	TGCAAAATAACGGGACTCAGCGGAAATGAGCAGTTCTTC
.	TRBV14	TRBJ2-1	TRBD1	CASSQEFQDRDYNEQFF	TGTGCCAGCAGCCAAGAGTTTCAGGACAGGGACTACAATGAGCAGTTCTTC
.	TRBV3-1	TRBJ2-5	TRBD2	CAARTSGQETQYF	TGTGCCGCTAGGACTAGCGGACAAGAGACCCAGTACTTC
.	TRBV30	TRBJ1-5	.	CAWSGNRVSNQPQHF	TGTGCCTGGAGCGGAAACAGGGTCAGCAATCAGCCCCAGCATTTT
.	TRBV20-1	TRBJ1-3	.	CSASGGFTGNTIYF	TGCAGTGCTAGTGGTGGGTTCACTGGAAACACCATATATTTT
.	TRBV12-5	TRBJ2-1	TRBD2	CASGLPSSGKQFF	TGTGCTAGTGGTTTACCATCTAGCGGGAAGCAGTTCTTC
medium-sized	TRBV6-1	TRBJ1-2	.	CASSEIGGGYGYTF	TGTGCCAGCAGTGAAATAGGGGGGGGGTATGGCTACACCTTC
.	TRBV20-1	TRBJ1-5	.	CSAGGKGNQPQHF	TGCAGTGCTGGCGGGAAAGGCAATCAGCCCCAGCATTTT
.	TRBV7-3	TRBJ1-4	.	CASSTDIGEKLFF	TGTGCCAGCAGCACGGACATTGGTGAAAAACTGTTTTTT
.	TRBV10-1	TRBJ2-7	.	CASSSSGSYEQYF	TGCGCCAGCAGTTCTTCAGGGAGCTACGAGCAGTACTTC
.	TRBV6-1	TRBJ1-2	.	CASSDRGVGGYTF	TGTGCCAGCAGTGATCGGGGAGTCGGAGGCTACACCTTC
medium-sized	TRBV20-1	TRBJ2-1	.	CSARDQGLEYNEQFF	TGCAGTGCTAGAGATCAGGGGTTGGAGTACAATGAGCAGTTCTTC
.	TRBV7-9	TRBJ2-7	.	CASSLQGLTPEQYF	TGTGCCAGCAGCTTACAAGGGTTGACTCCCGAGCAGTACTTC
.	TRBV13	TRBJ2-2	.	CASSLSTNANTGELFF	TGTGCCAGCAGCTTAAGCACCAACGCGAACACCGGGGAGCTGTTTTTT
.	TRBV2	TRBJ1-3	.	CASNLQGSGNTIYF	TGTGCCAGCAACCTCCAGGGTAGTGGAAACACCATATATTTT
.	TRBV7-2	TRBJ2-5	.	CASSLAEGWETQYF	TGTGCCAGCAGCTTAGCGGAGGGTTGGGAGACCCAGTACTTC
.	TRBV28	TRBJ2-5	.	CASSFRSRGIKETQYF	TGTGCCAGCAGTTTCAGGTCCAGGGGCATTAAGGAGACCCAGTACTTC
once	TRBV10-3	TRBJ2-7	.	CAISVGGGVSYEQYF	TGTGCCATCAGTGTGGGTGGCGGGGTGTCCTACGAGCAGTACTTC
once	TRBV20-1	TRBJ2-3	TRBD1	CSHRGTDTQYF	TGCAGTCACAGGGGTACAGATACGCAGTATTTT
.	TRBV5-1	TRBJ2-7	TRBD2	CASSLSGSSYEQYF	TGCGCCAGCAGCTTAAGCGGGAGCTCCTACGAGCAGTACTTC
.	TRBV12-3/TRBV12-4	TRBJ2-5	TRBD2	CASSTSGGALETQYF	TGTGCCAGTTCTACTAGCGGGGGGGCCCTCGAGACCCAGTACTTC
many	TRBV6-1	TRBJ2-7	TRBD2	CASSLAGGLSEQYF	TGTGCCAGCAGCTTAGCGGGAGGTTTGAGTGAGCAGTACTTC
many	TRBV5-4	TRBJ2-1	.	CASSLASGSNNEQFF	TGTGCCAGCAGCTTGGCCAGCGGGTCCAACAATGAGCAGTTCTTC
.	TRBV10-3	TRBJ1-3	.	CAISESPYIGRSEGNTIYF	TGTGCCATCAGTGAGTCTCCGTATATAGGCAGGTCGGAGGGAAACACCATATATTTT
.	TRBV12-3/TRBV12-4	TRBJ1-5	TRBD1	CASSTIQGLGQPQHF	TGTGCCAGCAGCACTATACAGGGGCTCGGACAGCCCCAGCATTTT
.	TRBV7-2	TRBJ2-5	TRBD2	CASSRGPAGGETQYF	TGTGCCAGCAGCCGGGGTCCAGCGGGAGGAGAGACCCAGTACTTC
.	TRBV20-1	TRBJ2-7	.	CSVGSGPKREQYF	TGCAGTGTAGGTTCGGGACCCAAAAGGGAGCAGTACTTC
.	TRBV5-5	TRBJ1-2	.	CASTLRTPERGYTF	TGTGCCAGCACCTTGAGGACACCAGAAAGGGGCTACACCTTC